The T cell receptor (beta chain) described here comes from a study of molecular identifiers for immune sequencing clone quantification. Naive CD8 T cells, phenotype CD8+CD4-CCR7+CD45RA+, were sorted. One entry per CDR3 protein, called by TCRdb with MiXCR from the PCR reads. The profile shows hundreds of thousands of distinct CDR3 sequences, over 25% of them singletons. Overall study findings and caveats: Barcode-sharing identical TCR molecules could underestimate highly expanded clone sizes. Over 99% of effector molecules, but under 1% in naive cells, were held by clones with more than 20 RNA copies.

Note on this clonotype: Its antigen remains unidentified.

Input material: naive CD8+ T cells from blood, with Jurkat cell RNA spiked in. Subset defined: FACS-sorted CD8+CD4-CCR7+CD45RA+ naive T cells. The source of this sequence is a human donor in good health. Some libraries in this study had Jurkat cell RNA spiked in.

CDR3 coding DNA: TGCGCCAGCAGCCAAGAAAGAAGCTATCGGGCCTACGAGCAGTACTTC. Translating it yields CASSQERSYRAYEQYF. The genes are TRBV4-3 and TRBJ2-7; D call uncertain. Trimming removed 0 bases from V and 2 bases from J, with 14 bases in between. This CDR3 spans 16 amino acids. CDR1 is LGHNA and CDR2 is YSLEER in the germline V gene.